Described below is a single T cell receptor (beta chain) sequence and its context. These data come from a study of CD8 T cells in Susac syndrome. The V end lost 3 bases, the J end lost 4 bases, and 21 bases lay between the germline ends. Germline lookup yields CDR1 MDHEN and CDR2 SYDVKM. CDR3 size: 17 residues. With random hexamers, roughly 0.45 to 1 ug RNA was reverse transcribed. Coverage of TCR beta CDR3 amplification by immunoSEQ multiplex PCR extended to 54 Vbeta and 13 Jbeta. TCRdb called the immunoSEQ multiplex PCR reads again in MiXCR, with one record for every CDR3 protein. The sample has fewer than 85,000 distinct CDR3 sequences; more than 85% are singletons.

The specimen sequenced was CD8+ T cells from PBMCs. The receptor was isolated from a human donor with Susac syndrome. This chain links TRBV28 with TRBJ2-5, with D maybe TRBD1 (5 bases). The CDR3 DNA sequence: TGTGCCAGCAGTTTGTCCACCCAGGGTGTGGCTGGAGAGACCCAGTACTTC. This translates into CASSLSTQGVAGETQYF.